This paragraph reports one TCR beta chain. The entry originates in a study of blood T cell repertoires in COVID-19. Authors' analysis steps: By means of reference gene primer amplification, nucleated cell counts were estimated. TCRdb keeps only in-frame clones here, not all; method: immunoSEQ multiplex PCR. V and J calls and clone size follow that table, whereas D and trimming were derived from the DNA. The data contain a few hundred thousand clones, 88% of them singletons. Sequenced material: peripheral blood. The receptor comes from a man aged 55 to 70 who had recovered from COVID-19.

The CDR3 DNA follows: TGCGCCAGCAGCTTGGTCCCCGCGGATGGGGAGACCCAGTACTTC. Protein product: CASSLVPADGETQYF. The genes are TRBV5-1 and TRBJ2-5; D gene ambiguous. This CDR3 is 15 amino acids long. V lost 0 bases to trimming and J lost 5 bases, with 14 bases between them. Germline V gives CDR1 SGHRS, CDR2 YFSETQ.